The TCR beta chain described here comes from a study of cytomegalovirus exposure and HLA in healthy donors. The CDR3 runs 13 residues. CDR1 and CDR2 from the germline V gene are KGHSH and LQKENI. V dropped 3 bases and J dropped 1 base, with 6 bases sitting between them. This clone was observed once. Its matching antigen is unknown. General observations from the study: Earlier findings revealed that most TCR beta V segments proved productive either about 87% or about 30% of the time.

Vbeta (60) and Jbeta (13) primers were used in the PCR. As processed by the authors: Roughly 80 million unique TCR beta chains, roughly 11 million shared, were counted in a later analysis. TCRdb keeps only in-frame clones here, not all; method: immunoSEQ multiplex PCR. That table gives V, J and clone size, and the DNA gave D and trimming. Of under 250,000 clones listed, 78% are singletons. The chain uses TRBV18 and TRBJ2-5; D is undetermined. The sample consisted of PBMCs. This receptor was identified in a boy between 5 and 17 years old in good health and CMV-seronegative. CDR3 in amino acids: CASSPLSQETQYF. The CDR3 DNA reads TGTGCCAGCTCACCCTTGAGCCAAGAGACCCAGTACTTC. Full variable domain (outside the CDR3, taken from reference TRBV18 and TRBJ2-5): NAGVMQNPRHLVRRRGQEARLRCSPMKGHSHVYWYRQLPEEGLKFMVYLQKENIIDESGMPKERFSAEFPKEGPSILRIQQVVRGDSAAYFCASSPLSQETQYFGPGTRLLVL.